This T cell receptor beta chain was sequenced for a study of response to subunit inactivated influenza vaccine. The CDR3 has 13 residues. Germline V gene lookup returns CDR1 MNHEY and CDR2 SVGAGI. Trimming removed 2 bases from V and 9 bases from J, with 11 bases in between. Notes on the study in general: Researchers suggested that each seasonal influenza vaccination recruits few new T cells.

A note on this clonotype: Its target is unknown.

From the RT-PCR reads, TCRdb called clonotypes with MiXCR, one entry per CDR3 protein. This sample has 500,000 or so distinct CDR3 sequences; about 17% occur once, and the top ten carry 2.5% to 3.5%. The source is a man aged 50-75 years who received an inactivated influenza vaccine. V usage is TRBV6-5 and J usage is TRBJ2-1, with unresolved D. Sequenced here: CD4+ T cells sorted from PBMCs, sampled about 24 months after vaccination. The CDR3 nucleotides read TGTGCCAGCAGTTACGACTGGAGAGGTGAGCAGTTCTTC. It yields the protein CASSYDWRGEQFF.